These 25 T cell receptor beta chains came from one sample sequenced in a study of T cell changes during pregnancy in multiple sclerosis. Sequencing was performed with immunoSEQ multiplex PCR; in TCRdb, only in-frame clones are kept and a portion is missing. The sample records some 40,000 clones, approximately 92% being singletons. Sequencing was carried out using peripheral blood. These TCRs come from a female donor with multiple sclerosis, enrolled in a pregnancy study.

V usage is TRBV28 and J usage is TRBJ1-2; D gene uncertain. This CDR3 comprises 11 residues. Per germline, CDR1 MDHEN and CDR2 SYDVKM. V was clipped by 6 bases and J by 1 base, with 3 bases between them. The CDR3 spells CASSNNYGYTF. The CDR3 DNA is TGTGCCAGCAGCAATAACTATGGCTACACCTTC.

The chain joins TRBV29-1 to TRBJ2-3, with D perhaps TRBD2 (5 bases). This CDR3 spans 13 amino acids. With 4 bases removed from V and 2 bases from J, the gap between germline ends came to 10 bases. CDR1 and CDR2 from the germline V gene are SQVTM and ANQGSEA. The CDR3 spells CSVGGFATDTQYF. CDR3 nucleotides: TGCAGCGTTGGAGGGTTCGCCACAGATACGCAGTATTTT.

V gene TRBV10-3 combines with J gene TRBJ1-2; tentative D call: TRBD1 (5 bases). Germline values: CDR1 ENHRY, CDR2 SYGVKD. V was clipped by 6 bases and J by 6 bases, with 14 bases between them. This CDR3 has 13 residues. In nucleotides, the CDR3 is TGTGCCATCAGGATGGGGGGAACGGATGGCTACACCTTC. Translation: CAIRMGGTDGYTF.

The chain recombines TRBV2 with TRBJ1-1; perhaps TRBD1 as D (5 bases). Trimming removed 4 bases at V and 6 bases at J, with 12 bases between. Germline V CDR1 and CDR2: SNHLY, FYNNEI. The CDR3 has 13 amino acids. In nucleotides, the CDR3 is TGTGCCAGCAGTGGGGGCTGGGGGGCTGAAGCTTTCTTT. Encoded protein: CASSGGWGAEAFF.

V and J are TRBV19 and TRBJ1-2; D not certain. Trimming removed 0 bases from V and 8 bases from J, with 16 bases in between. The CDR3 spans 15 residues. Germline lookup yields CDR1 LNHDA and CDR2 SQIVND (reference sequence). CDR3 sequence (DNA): TGTGCCAGTAGTATAGATGGAGGACTTCTGGGAGGCTACACCTTC. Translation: CASSIDGGLLGGYTF. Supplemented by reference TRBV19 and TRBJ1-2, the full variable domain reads DGGITQSPKYLFRKEGQNVTLSCEQNLNHDAMYWYRQDPGQGLRLIYYSQIVNDFQKGDIAEGYSVSREKKESFPLTVTSAQKNPTAFYLCASSIDGGLLGGYTFGSGTRLTVV.

CDR3 nucleotides: TGTGCCAGCAGTTACTCAAGTCCCCGGCGGTACGAGCAGTACTTC. Its translation: CASSYSSPRRYEQYF. The chain combines TRBV6-5 with TRBJ2-7; D remains ambiguous. The CDR3 is made up of 15 amino acids. Trimming shortened V by 0 bases and J by 4 bases, and 13 bases separated the two germline ends. In germline, CDR1 is MNHEY, CDR2 SVGAGI.

CDR3 residues: CASSLETEYEQYF. CDR3 DNA: TGCGCCAGCAGCTTGGAGACGGAGTACGAGCAGTACTTC. This chain connects TRBV5-1 to TRBJ2-7; D is unclear. There are 13 residues in the CDR3. Trimming shortened V by 0 bases and J by 4 bases, and 8 bases separated the two germline ends. Germline CDR1 SGHRS, CDR2 YFSETQ.

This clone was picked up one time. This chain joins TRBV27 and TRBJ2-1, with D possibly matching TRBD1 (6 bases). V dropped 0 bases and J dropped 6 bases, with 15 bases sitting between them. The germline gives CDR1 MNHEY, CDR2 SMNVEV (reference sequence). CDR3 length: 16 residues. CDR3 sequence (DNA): TGTGCCAGCAGTTTATCTAACAGGGAATTCGGCAATGAGCAGTTCTTC. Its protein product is CASSLSNREFGNEQFF.

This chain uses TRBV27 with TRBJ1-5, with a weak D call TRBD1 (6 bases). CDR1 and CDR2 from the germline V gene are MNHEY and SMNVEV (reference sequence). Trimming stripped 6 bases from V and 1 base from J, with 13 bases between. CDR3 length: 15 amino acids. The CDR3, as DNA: TGTGCCAGCAGGGGGGCGGGCGCCAGCAATCAGCCCCAGCATTTT. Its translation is CASRGAGASNQPQHF.

The CDR3 loop reads CASSQGLGGSYYEQYF. The CDR3 DNA reads TGCGCCAGCAGCCAAGGATTAGGCGGGAGTTACTACGAGCAGTACTTC. The rearrangement uses TRBV4-3 and TRBJ2-7; 7 bases match TRBD2. CDR1 and CDR2 from the germline V gene are LGHNA and YSLEER. The V gene end was trimmed by 1 base and the J gene end by 3 bases; junction bases not matched to a gene: 9. The CDR3 is 16 residues long.

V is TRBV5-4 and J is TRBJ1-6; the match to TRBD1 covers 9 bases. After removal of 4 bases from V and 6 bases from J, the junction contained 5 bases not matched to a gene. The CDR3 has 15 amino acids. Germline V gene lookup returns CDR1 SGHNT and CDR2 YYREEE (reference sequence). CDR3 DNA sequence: TGTGCCAGCAGCCCCGGGACAGGGCGTAATTCACCCCTCCACTTT. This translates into CASSPGTGRNSPLHF.

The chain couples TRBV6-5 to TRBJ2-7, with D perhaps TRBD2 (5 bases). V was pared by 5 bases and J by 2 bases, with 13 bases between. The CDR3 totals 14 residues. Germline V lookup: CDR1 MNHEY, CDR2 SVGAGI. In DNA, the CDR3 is TGTGCCAGCAGTCCCGAGTCCGGGGCCTACGAGCAGTACTTC. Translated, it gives CASSPESGAYEQYF.

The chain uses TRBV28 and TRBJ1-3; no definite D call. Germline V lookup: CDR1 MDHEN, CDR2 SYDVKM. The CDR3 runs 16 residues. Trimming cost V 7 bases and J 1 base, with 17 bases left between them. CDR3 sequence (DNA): TGTGCCAGCATCCCCGGTAGTTTTCAGTCTGGAAACACCATATATTTT. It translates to CASIPGSFQSGNTIYF.

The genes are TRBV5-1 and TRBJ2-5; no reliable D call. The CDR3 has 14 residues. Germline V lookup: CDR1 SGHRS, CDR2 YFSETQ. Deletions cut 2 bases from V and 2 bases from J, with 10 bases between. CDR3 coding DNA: TGCGCCAGCAGCTTTGACGCCGAACAAGAGACCCAGTACTTC. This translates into CASSFDAEQETQYF.

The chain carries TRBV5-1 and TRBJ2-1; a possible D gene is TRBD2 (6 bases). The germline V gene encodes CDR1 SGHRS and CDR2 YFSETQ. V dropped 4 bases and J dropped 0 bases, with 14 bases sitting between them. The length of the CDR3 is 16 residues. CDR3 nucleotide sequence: TGCGCCAGCAGCCGCGACGGGGGAAACTCCTACAATGAGCAGTTCTTC. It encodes CASSRDGGNSYNEQFF.

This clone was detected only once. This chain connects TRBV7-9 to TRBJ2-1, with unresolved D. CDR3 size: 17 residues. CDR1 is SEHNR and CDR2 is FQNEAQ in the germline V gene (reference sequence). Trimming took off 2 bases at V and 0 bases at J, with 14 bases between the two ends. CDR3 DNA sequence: TGTGCCAGCAGCTTAATTCCAGTCTCGAGCTCCTACAATGAGCAGTTCTTC. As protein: CASSLIPVSSSYNEQFF. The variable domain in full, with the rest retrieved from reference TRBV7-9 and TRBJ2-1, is DTGVSQNPRHKITKRGQNVTFRCDPISEHNRLYWYRQTLGQGPEFLTYFQNEAQLEKSRLLSDRFSAERPKGSFSTLEIQRTEQGDSAMYLCASSLIPVSSSYNEQFFGPGTRLTVL.

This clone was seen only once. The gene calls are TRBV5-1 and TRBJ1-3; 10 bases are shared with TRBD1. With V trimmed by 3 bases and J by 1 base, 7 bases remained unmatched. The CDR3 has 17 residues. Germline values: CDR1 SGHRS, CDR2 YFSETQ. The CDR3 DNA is TGCGCCAGCAGCTCGGCGGGACAGGGGACGTCTGGAAACACCATATATTTT. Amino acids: CASSSAGQGTSGNTIYF.

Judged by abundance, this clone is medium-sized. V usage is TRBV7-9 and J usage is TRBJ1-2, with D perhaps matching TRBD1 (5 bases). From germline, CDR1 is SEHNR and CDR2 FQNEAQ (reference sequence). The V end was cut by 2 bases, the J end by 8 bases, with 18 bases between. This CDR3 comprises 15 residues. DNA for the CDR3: TGTGCCAGCAGCTTATTTGGGGGTCTGATGAGGGGCTACACCTTC. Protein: CASSLFGGLMRGYTF.

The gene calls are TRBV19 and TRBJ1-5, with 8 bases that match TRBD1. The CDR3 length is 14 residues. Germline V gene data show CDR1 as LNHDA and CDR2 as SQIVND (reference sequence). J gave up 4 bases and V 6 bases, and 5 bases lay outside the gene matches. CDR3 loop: CASRSGGVNQPQHF. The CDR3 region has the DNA TGTGCCAGTAGGTCAGGGGGCGTAAATCAGCCCCAGCATTTT.

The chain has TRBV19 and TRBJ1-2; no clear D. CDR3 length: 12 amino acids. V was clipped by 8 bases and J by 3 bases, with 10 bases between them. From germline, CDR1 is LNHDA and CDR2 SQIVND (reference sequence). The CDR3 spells CASVGPDYGYTF. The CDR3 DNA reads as TGTGCCAGTGTCGGGCCAGACTATGGCTACACCTTC.

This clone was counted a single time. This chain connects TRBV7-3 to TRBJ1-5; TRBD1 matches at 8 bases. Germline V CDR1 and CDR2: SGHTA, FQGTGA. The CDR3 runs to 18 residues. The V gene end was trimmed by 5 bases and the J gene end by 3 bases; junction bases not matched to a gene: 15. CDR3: CASSPHSETGEYNQPQHF. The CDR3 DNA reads TGTGCCAGCAGCCCCCACAGTGAGACAGGGGAGTACAATCAGCCCCAGCATTTT. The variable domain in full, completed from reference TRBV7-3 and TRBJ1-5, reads GAGVSQTPSNKVTEKGKYVELRCDPISGHTALYWYRQSLGQGPEFLIYFQGTGAADDSGLPNDRFFAVRPEGSVSTLKIQRTERGDSAVYLCASSPHSETGEYNQPQHFGDGTRLSIL.

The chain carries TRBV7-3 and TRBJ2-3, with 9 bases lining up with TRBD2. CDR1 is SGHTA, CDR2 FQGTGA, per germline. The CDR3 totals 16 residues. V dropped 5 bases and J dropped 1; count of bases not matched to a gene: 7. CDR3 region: CASSPRVAGGTDTQYF. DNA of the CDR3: TGTGCCAGCAGCCCTCGGGTAGCGGGAGGCACAGATACGCAGTATTTT.

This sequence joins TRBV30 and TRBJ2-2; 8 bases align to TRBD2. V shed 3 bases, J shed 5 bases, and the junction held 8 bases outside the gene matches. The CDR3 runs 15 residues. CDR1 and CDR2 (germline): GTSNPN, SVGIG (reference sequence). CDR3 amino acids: CAWRLAGTETGELFF. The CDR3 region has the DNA TGTGCCTGGAGGTTAGCGGGGACGGAAACCGGGGAGCTGTTTTTT.

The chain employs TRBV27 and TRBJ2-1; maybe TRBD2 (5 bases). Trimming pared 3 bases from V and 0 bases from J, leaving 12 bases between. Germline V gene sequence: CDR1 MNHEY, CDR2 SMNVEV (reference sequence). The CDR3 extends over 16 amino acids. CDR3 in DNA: TGTGCCAGCAGTTTGTCCGGGATCCTCTCCTACAATGAGCAGTTCTTC. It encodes CASSLSGILSYNEQFF.

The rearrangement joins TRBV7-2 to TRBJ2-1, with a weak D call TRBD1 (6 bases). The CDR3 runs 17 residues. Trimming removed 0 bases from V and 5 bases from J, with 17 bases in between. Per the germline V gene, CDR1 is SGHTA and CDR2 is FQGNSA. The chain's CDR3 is CASSLAFRQGIHNEQFF. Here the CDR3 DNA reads TGTGCCAGCAGCTTAGCCTTTCGGCAGGGGATCCACAATGAGCAGTTCTTC. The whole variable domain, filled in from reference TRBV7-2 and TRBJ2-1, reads GAGVSQSPSNKVTEKGKDVELRCDPISGHTALYWYRQSLGQGLEFLIYFQGNSAPDKSGLPSDRFSAERTGGSVSTLTIQRTQQEDSAVYLCASSLAFRQGIHNEQFFGPGTRLTVL.